This T cell receptor (beta chain) was captured in a study of cytomegalovirus exposure and HLA in healthy donors. Study-level points and caveats: Immune exposure information available was restricted to CMV serostatus. TCR beta chains associated with HLA were, in a later analysis, more clonally expanded than equally common others.

The PCR ran on 60 Vbeta and 13 Jbeta primers. The assay was immunoSEQ multiplex PCR, and TCRdb's table has in-frame clones only and misses some. In the table there are approximately 120,000 clones, 70% to 80% of which are singletons. About this clone itself: What it recognizes is unknown. The identical CDR3 is also encoded by other nucleotide sequences in the sample.

Nominally healthy donors provided the samples, though records likely missed some immune exposures. This clonotype was obtained from a woman aged 40 to 50 in good health and CMV-seropositive. The sequencing input was PBMCs.

Here the CDR3 reads CASSLRGQPQHF. The CDR3 DNA reads as TGTGCCAGCAGCTTGAGGGGTCAGCCCCAGCATTTT. The V and J genes are TRBV5-6 and TRBJ1-5; weak D call: TRBD1 (5 bases). The CDR3 is made up of 12 amino acids. The V end lost 1 base, the J end lost 6 bases, and 5 bases lay between the germline ends. The germline V gene encodes CDR1 SGHDT and CDR2 YYEEEE.